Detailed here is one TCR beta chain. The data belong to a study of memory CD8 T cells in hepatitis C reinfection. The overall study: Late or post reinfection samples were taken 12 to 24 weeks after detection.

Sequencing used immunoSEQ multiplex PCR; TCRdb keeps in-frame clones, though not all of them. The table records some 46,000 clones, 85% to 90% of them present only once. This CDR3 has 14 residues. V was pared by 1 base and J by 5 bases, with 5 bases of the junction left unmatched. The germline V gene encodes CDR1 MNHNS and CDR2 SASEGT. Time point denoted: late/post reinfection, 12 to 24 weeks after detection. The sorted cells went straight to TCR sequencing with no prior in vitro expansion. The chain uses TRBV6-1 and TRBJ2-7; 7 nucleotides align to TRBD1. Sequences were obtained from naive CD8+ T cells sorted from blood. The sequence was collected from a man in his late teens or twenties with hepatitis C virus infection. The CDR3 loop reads CASSEVTGWDEQYF. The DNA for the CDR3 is TGTGCCAGCAGTGAAGTGACAGGGTGGGACGAGCAGTACTTC.